The next 21 T cell receptor beta chains were all read from a single sample in a study of T cells in Graves' hyperthyroidism and ophthalmopathy. The investigators amplified TCR beta CDR3 regions from RNA transcripts. The study used the HTBI primer set for a first-round RT-PCR of the TCR CDR3. TCRdb called the multiplex PCR reads again in MiXCR, with one record for every CDR3 protein. The profile shows about 520,000 distinct CDR3 sequences, 24% of them singletons. Sequenced input: blood. Receptors were obtained from a woman in her twenties or thirties with Graves' ophthalmopathy.

This clonotype has more than one count but fewer than ten. V and J are TRBV2 and TRBJ2-7, with D possibly matching TRBD1 (5 bases). This CDR3 region has 13 residues. Trimming cost V 2 bases and J 5 bases, with 10 bases left between them. Germline V gives CDR1 SNHLY, CDR2 FYNNEI. This chain's CDR3 is CASSENRFHEQYF. The CDR3 DNA reads TGTGCCAGCAGTGAAAACAGGTTCCACGAGCAGTACTTC. Combining the CDR3 with reference TRBV2 and TRBJ2-7 gives the whole variable domain EPEVTQTPSHQVTQMGQEVILRCVPISNHLYFYWYRQILGQKVEFLVSFYNNEISEKSEIFDDQFSVERPDGSNFTLKIRSTKLEDSAMYFCASSENRFHEQYFGPGTRLTVT.

This clonotype was recorded at least ten times. This chain uses TRBV2 with TRBJ1-1; TRBD1 is a possible D gene (6 bases). CDR3 length: 14 amino acids. V lost 2 bases, J lost 4 bases, and 11 bases lay in between. Germline V CDR1 and CDR2: SNHLY, FYNNEI. Written as DNA, the CDR3 is TGTGCCAGCAGTGAAAGGAGGGGGGCCACTGAAGCTTTCTTT. Translated: CASSERRGATEAFF.

This clonotype was detected many times. The gene calls are TRBV5-6 and TRBJ2-7; no clear D. V lost 4 bases to trimming and J lost 3 bases, with 5 bases between them. Germline V CDR1 and CDR2: SGHDT, YYEEEE. This CDR3 is 11 amino acids long. CDR3 amino acids: CASSGDYEQYF. CDR3 sequence (DNA): TGTGCCAGCAGCGGGGACTACGAGCAGTACTTC. Filled out from reference TRBV5-6 and TRBJ2-7, the complete variable domain reads DAGVTQSPTHLIKTRGQQVTLRCSPKSGHDTVSWYQQALGQGPQFIFQYYEEEERQRGNFPDRFSGHQFPNYSSELNVNALLLGDSALYLCASSGDYEQYFGPGTRLTVT.

The chain joins TRBV2 to TRBJ2-7; D is uncertain. Looked up from germline, CDR1 is SNHLY and CDR2 is FYNNEI. V lost 7 bases, J lost 3 bases, and 13 bases lay in between. The CDR3 totals 13 residues. This chain's CDR3 is CASIGQAYYEQYF. The CDR3 DNA reads as TGTGCCAGCATTGGCCAGGCATACTACGAGCAGTACTTC.

This clonotype showed up many times. The V call is TRBV2, the J call TRBJ2-2; 7 bases are a match to TRBD2. V gave up 3 bases and J gave up 4 bases; unmatched junction bases: 5. The CDR3 is 15 amino acids. Germline CDR1 reads SNHLY; CDR2 reads FYNNEI. CDR3 region: CASSENGGITGELFF. The CDR3 bases are TGTGCCAGCAGTGAGAACGGGGGGATCACCGGGGAGCTGTTTTTT.

The chain recombines TRBV7-9 with TRBJ1-1; TRBD1 agrees at 9 bases. Germline V gene sequence: CDR1 SEHNR, CDR2 FQNEAQ (reference sequence). The CDR3 loop spans 15 amino acids. The J segment lost 5 bases and the V segment lost 5 bases, leaving 9 bases of the junction unmatched. CDR3: CASSQLGQGKTEAFF. CDR3 sequence (DNA): TGTGCCAGCAGCCAATTAGGACAGGGGAAGACTGAAGCTTTCTTT.

J is TRBJ1-5 and V is TRBV20-1; D gene unclear. The germline gives CDR1 DFQATT, CDR2 SNEGSKA (reference sequence). The CDR3 has 13 amino acids. V lost 3 bases and J lost 0, with 6 bases in between. The CDR3 loop reads CSASPASNQPQHF. The CDR3 DNA is TGCAGTGCTAGTCCCGCTAGCAATCAGCCCCAGCATTTT.

The table lists this clonotype with many counts. The rearrangement joins TRBV5-1 to TRBJ1-1; D perhaps matches TRBD1 (5 bases). The CDR3 is 14 amino acids. The germline V and J ends were trimmed by 4 bases and 11 bases, with 21 bases remaining between them. Germline lookup yields CDR1 SGHRS and CDR2 YFSETQ. CDR3 sequence reads: CASSQGTEMIGAFF. In nucleotides, the CDR3 is TGCGCCAGCAGCCAAGGGACGGAGATGATTGGGGCTTTCTTT.

This clonotype has a count of ten or more. The chain uses TRBV6-1 and TRBJ2-3, with TRBD1 matching 8 bases. Germline CDR1 reads MNHNS; CDR2 reads SASEGT. CDR3 length equals 14 residues. The V and J ends lost 6 bases and 8 bases, in that order; junction bases with no gene match: 10. The CDR3 DNA reads TGTGCCAGCAGGACAGGGGCGGCAGCGGGTACGCAGTATTTT. Translated, it gives CASRTGAAAGTQYF.

This chain joins TRBV12-3 or TRBV12-4 and TRBJ2-5, with D tentatively TRBD2 (6 bases). The germline V and J ends were trimmed by 8 bases and 5 bases, with 9 bases remaining between them. CDR3 length: 11 amino acids. CDR3 amino acids: CASGGSETQYF. CDR3 DNA sequence: TGTGCCAGCGGGGGGTCGGAGACCCAGTACTTC.

This clonotype was seen more than once but under ten times. The V and J genes are TRBV3-1 and TRBJ1-6; TRBD1 aligns across 8 bases. The CDR3 loop spans 14 amino acids. J was trimmed by 9 bases and V by 6 bases; bases with no gene match: 7. Germline values: CDR1 LGHDT, CDR2 YNNKEL (reference sequence). The DNA for the CDR3 is TGTGCCAGCAGGAGAACAGGGGGTGGTTCACCCCTCCACTTT. This sequence encodes CASRRTGGGSPLHF.

The rearrangement joins TRBV2 to TRBJ1-1; D possibly corresponds to TRBD1 (6 bases). The V gene lost 2 bases and the J gene lost 4 bases, with 11 bases spanning the gap. This CDR3 has 14 residues. Germline V lookup: CDR1 SNHLY, CDR2 FYNNEI. The CDR3 DNA reads as TGTGCCAGCAGTGAATACATGGGGGCCACTGAAGCTTTCTTT. Amino acids: CASSEYMGATEAFF.

On this clonotype: No conserved phenylalanine or tryptophan is present at the end of the CDR3, so a read error is the likely explanation. The chain uses TRBV12-3 or TRBV12-4 and TRBJ1-2; D is uncertain. This CDR3 is 15 amino acids long. Trimming shortened V by 1 base and J by 0 bases, and 9 bases separated the two germline ends. The CDR3 spells CASSLGQPPNYGYTY. The DNA of the CDR3 is TGTGCCAGCAGTTTAGGTCAGCCGCCTAACTATGGCTACACCTAC.

In its sample, this clonotype was seen many times. The V gene is TRBV28, the J gene TRBJ1-2; no firm D call. With 3 bases removed from V and 6 bases from J, the gap between germline ends came to 14 bases. Germline CDR1 MDHEN, CDR2 SYDVKM. The CDR3 runs to 14 residues. The CDR3 sequence: CASSFPDAGDGYTF. CDR3 bases: TGTGCCAGCAGTTTCCCCGACGCCGGAGATGGCTACACCTTC.

The sample holds many counts of this clonotype. V and J are TRBV20-1 and TRBJ2-2; no clear D. V was cut by 1 base and J by 8 bases, with 23 bases left in between. The CDR3 runs to 17 residues. Germline CDR1 reads DFQATT; CDR2 reads SNEGSKA (reference sequence). The CDR3 spells CSARVASGRNTEGELFF. Written as DNA, the CDR3 is TGCAGTGCTAGAGTGGCTTCTGGACGGAACACCGAGGGGGAGCTGTTTTTT.

In this sample, this clonotype turned up many times. The genes are TRBV18 and TRBJ2-7, with 9 bases aligning to TRBD2. CDR1 and CDR2 from the germline V gene are KGHSH and LQKENI. The CDR3 is 13 residues long. Losses at the gene ends were 2 bases for V and 7 bases for J; bases not matched to a gene: 3. CDR3 amino acids: CASSPELAGEQYF. CDR3 coding DNA: TGTGCCAGCTCACCAGAACTAGCGGGTGAGCAGTACTTC.

This clonotype has at least ten counts. This chain connects TRBV7-8 to TRBJ1-1; D not certain. CDR3 length: 16 residues. Looked up from germline, CDR1 is SGHVS and CDR2 is FQNEAQ. V was pared by 0 bases and J by 2 bases, with 13 bases between. The chain's CDR3 is CASSLATRPVNTEAFF. CDR3 sequence (DNA): TGTGCCAGCAGCTTAGCGACCAGGCCAGTAAACACTGAAGCTTTCTTT.

The genes are TRBV12-5 and TRBJ2-2, with D perhaps TRBD1 or TRBD2 (5 bases each). From germline, CDR1 is LGHNT and CDR2 FRNRAP. The ends were cut back, 10 bases at V and 2 bases at J, with 14 bases in the middle. The CDR3 extends over 14 amino acids. The DNA for the CDR3 is TGTGCTACCGTAGGGACCGCTAACACCGGGGAGCTGTTTTTT. The encoded protein is CATVGTANTGELFF.

This rearrangement joins TRBV3-1 to TRBJ2-4; D might be TRBD1 (5 bases). CDR1 and CDR2 (germline): LGHDT, YNNKEL (reference sequence). V lost 3 bases, J lost 0 bases, and 12 bases lay in between. This CDR3 has 16 amino acids. The DNA for the CDR3 is TGTGCCAGCAGCCATGACAGCGAACTAGCCAAAAACATTCAGTACTTC. Its translation: CASSHDSELAKNIQYF.

As concerns this clonotype: This CDR3 is missing its conserved last phenylalanine or tryptophan, likely due to a read error. The V and J genes are TRBV18 and TRBJ2-7, with 11 bases aligning to TRBD2. The length of the CDR3 is 16 residues. V lost 2 bases to trimming and J lost 2 bases; unmatched junction nucleotides: 5. Germline CDR1 and CDR2: KGHSH and LQKENI. The CDR3 spells CASSPAGTSGPYEQYL. The CDR3 coding sequence is TGTGCCAGCTCACCAGCCGGGACTAGCGGCCCCTACGAGCAGTACCTC.

This clonotype was detected many times. V and J are TRBV20-1 and TRBJ2-7; no clear D. Trimming stripped 5 bases from V and 3 bases from J, with 14 bases between. This CDR3 is 13 amino acids long. Germline values: CDR1 DFQATT, CDR2 SNEGSKA (reference sequence). CDR3 DNA sequence: TGCAGTGCTTTTACCTATGGCTTCTACGAGCAGTACTTC. Amino acid sequence: CSAFTYGFYEQYF.